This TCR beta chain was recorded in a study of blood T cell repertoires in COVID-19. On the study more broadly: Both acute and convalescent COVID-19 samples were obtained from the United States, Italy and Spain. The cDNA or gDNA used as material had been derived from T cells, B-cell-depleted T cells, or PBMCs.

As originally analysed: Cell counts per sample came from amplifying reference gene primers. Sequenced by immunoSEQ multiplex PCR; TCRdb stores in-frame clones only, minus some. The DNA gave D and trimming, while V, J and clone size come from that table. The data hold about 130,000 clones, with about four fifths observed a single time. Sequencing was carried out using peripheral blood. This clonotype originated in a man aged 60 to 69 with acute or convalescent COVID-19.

Here the CDR3 DNA reads TGTGCCAGCAGTACAGGGGGGCCAGGCTACACCTTC. Protein sequence: CASSTGGPGYTF. The chain has TRBV6-5 and TRBJ1-2, with 8 positions matching TRBD1. The CDR3 is 12 amino acids. V was clipped by 5 bases and J by 8 bases; unmatched bases: 4. Per germline, CDR1 MNHEY and CDR2 SVGAGI.